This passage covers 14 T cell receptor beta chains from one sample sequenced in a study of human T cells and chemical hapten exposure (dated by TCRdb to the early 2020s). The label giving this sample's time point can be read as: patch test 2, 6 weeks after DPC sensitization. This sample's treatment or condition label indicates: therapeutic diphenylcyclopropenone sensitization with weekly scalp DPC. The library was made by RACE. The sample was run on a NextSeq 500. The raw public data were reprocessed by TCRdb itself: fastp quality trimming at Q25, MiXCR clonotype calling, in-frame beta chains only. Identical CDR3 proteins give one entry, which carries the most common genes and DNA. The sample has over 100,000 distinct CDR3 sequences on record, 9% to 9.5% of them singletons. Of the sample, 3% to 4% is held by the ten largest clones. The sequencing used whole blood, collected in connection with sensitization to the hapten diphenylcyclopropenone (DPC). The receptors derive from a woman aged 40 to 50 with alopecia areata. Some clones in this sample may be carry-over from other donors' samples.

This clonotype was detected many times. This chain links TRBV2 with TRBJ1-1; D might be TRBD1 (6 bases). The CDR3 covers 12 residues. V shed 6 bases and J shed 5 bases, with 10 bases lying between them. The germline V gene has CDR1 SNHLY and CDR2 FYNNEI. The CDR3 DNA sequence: TGTGCCAGCAGCTATACAGGGACTGAAGCTTTCTTT. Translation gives CASSYTGTEAFF.

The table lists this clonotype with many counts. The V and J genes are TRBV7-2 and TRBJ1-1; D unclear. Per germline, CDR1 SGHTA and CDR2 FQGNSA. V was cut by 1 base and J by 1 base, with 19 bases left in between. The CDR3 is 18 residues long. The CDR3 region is CASSLGRSPRAPNTEAFF. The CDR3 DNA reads TGTGCCAGCAGCTTAGGGAGGAGCCCGAGGGCACCGAACACTGAAGCTTTCTTT. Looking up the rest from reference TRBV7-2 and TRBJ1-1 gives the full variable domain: GAGVSQSPSNKVTEKGKDVELRCDPISGHTALYWYRQSLGQGLEFLIYFQGNSAPDKSGLPSDRFSAERTGGSVSTLTIQRTQQEDSAVYLCASSLGRSPRAPNTEAFFGQGTRLTVV.

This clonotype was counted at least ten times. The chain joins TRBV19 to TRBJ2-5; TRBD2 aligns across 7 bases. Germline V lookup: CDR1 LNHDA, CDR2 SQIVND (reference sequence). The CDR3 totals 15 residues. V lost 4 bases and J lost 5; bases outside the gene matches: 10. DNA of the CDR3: TGTGCCAGTAGTACCAACAAGGACGGGAGGGAGACCCAGTACTTC. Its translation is CASSTNKDGRETQYF.

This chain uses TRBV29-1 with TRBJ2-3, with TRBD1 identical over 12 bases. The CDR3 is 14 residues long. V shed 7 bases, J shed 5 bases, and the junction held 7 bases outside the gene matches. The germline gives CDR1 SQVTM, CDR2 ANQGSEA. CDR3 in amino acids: CSAPRDRGQDTQYF. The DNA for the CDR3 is TGCAGCGCCCCCCGGGACAGGGGGCAAGATACGCAGTATTTT.

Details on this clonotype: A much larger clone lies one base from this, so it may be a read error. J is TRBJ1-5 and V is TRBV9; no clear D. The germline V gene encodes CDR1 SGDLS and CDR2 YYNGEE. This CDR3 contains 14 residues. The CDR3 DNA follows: TGTGCCAGCAGCACCGATCCCGGAGGTCAGTCCCAGCATTTT. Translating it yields CASSTDPGGQSQHF.

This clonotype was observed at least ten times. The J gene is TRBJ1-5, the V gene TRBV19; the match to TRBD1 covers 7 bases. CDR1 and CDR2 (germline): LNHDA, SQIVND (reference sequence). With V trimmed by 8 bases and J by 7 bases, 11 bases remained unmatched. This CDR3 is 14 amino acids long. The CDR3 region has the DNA TGTGCCAGTGCGACGACAGGGAGGGCACAGCCCCAGCATTTT. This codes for CASATTGRAQPQHF.

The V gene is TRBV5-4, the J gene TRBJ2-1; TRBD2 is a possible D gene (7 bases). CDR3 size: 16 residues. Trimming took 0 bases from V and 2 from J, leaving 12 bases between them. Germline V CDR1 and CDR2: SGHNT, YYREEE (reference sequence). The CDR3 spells CASSLAVGGPYNEQFF. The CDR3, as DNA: TGTGCCAGCAGCTTGGCGGTGGGGGGGCCCTACAATGAGCAGTTCTTC.

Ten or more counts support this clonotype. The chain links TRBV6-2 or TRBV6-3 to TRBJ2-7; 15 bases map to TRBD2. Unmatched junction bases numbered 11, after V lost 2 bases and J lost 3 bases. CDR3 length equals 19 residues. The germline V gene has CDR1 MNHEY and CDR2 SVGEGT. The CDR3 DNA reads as TGTGCCAGCAGTTACCTCGGACTAGCGGGGGGGCCGAGTAGCTACGAGCAGTACTTC. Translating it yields CASSYLGLAGGPSSYEQYF.

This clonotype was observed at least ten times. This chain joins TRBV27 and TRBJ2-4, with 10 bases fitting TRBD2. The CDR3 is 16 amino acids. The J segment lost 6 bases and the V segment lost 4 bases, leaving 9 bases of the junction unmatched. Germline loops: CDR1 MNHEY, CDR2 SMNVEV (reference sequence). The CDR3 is CASSSFSQRGGNIQYF. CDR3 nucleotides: TGTGCCAGCAGTTCCTTCTCGCAGCGGGGGGGAAACATTCAGTACTTC.

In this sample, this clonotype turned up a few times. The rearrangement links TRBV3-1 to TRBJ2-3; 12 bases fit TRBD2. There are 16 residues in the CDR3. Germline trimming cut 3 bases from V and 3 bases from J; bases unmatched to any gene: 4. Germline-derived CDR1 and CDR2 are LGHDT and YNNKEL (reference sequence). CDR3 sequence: CASSHSGLAGTDTQYF. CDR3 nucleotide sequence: TGTGCCAGCAGCCATTCAGGACTAGCGGGGACAGATACGCAGTATTTT.

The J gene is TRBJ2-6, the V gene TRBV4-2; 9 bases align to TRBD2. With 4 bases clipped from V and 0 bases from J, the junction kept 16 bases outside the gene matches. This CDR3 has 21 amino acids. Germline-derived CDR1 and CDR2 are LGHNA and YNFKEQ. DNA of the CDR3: TGTGCCAGCAGCCCCTTGACCCTCCTCAGCGGGGGGTACTCTGGGGCCAACGTCCTGACTTTC. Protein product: CASSPLTLLSGGYSGANVLTF.

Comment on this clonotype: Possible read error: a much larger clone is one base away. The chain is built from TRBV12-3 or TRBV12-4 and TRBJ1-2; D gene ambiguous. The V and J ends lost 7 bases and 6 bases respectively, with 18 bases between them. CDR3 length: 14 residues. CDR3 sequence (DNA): TGTGCCAGCACCCGATCCCAGCAGACCAATGGCTACACCTTC. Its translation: CASTRSQQTNGYTF.

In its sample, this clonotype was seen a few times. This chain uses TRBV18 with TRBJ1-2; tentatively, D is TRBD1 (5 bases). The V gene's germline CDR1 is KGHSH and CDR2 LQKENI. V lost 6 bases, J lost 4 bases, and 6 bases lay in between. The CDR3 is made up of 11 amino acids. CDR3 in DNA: TGTGCCAGCTCCGGGACCTATGGCTACACCTTC. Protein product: CASSGTYGYTF. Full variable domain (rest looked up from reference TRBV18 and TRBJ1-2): NAGVMQNPRHLVRRRGQEARLRCSPMKGHSHVYWYRQLPEEGLKFMVYLQKENIIDESGMPKERFSAEFPKEGPSILRIQQVVRGDSAAYFCASSGTYGYTFGSGTRLTVV.

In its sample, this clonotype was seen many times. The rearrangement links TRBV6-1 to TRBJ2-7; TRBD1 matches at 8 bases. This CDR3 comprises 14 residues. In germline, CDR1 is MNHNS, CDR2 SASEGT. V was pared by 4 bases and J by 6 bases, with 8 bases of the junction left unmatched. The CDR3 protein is CASSATGEVREQYF. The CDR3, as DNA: TGTGCCAGCAGTGCGACAGGGGAGGTCCGCGAGCAGTACTTC.